This is a list of T cell receptor beta chains from one sample in a study of blood T cell repertoires in COVID-19. Only in-frame clones appear in the TCRdb table, and some are missing; sequencing was by immunoSEQ multiplex PCR. There are some 200,000 clones in the sample; approximately 86% occur only once, and around 10% lies in the top ten. Material: peripheral blood. The receptors come from a woman older than 75 with acute or convalescent COVID-19. Both conserved end residues are part of each CDR3. A D gene is named only where the DNA matches it firmly. Part of the rows lack a size; the others show once, few, many or a class for expanded clones.

size,J,V,D,DNA,CDR3
.,TRBJ2-1,TRBV6-2/TRBV6-3,TRBD2,TGTGCCAGCAGTTACTCACCACCTGGGACTACCTACAATGAGCAGTTCTTC,CASSYSPPGTTYNEQFF
.,TRBJ1-2,TRBV3-1/TRBV3-2,TRBD1,TGTGCCAGCAGCCCTCGGGGAGGACAGGGGGCTTCTGGCTACACCTTC,CASSPRGGQGASGYTF
.,TRBJ2-5,TRBV18,.,TGTGCCAGCTCACCACTCGTCCAAGAGACCCAGTACTTC,CASSPLVQETQYF
.,TRBJ2-1,TRBV29-1,TRBD1,TGCAGCGTTGAATTCGGACAGGGCCCTCGAAATGAGCAGTTCTTC,CSVEFGQGPRNEQFF
.,TRBJ2-2,TRBV5-1,.,TGCGCCAGCAGCTTGAGCAGGCAAGGGGTCGGGGAGCTGTTTTTT,CASSLSRQGVGELFF
.,TRBJ1-2,TRBV7-2,.,TGTGCCAGCAGCTTACATGGTCGCAGGTTGCTGTATGGCTACACCTTC,CASSLHGRRLLYGYTF
.,TRBJ2-7,TRBV6-5,.,TGTGCCAGCACCCGGGTCAGAGAAACCTACGAGCAGTACTTC,CASTRVRETYEQYF
once,TRBJ2-2,TRBV3-1/TRBV3-2,TRBD2,TGTGCCAGCAGCCAGATGCAACTAGCGGGGGTTAACACCGGGGAGCTGTTTTTT,CASSQMQLAGVNTGELFF
.,TRBJ2-5,TRBV5-1,TRBD1,TGCGCCAGCAGCAGGGGGACAGGGGGCCAAGAGACCCAGTACTTC,CASSRGTGGQETQYF
few,TRBJ2-1,TRBV24-1,TRBD2,TGTGCCACCAGTGCTCTAGCGGGGGTGGAGCAGTTCTTC,CATSALAGVEQFF
.,TRBJ2-1,TRBV11-2,TRBD2,TGTGCCAGCAGCCCCCTGAGCGGGAGGGCCAATGAGCAGTTCTTC,CASSPLSGRANEQFF
.,TRBJ1-1,TRBV6-1,TRBD1,TGTGCCAGCAGTTCTGCGACAGGGACTGAAGCTTTCTTT,CASSSATGTEAFF
few,TRBJ2-2,TRBV11-2,.,TGTGCCAGCAGCCGGCGGGGGAACACCGGGGAGCTGTTTTTT,CASSRRGNTGELFF
.,TRBJ1-5,TRBV30,.,TGTGCCTGGACAGAAGGGACACCTTATAGCAATCAGCCCCAGCATTTT,CAWTEGTPYSNQPQHF
.,TRBJ2-1,TRBV18,TRBD2,TGTGCCAGCTCACCACGGGCTAGCGGGGTCACCTACAATGAGCAGTTCTTC,CASSPRASGVTYNEQFF
.,TRBJ2-2,TRBV19,TRBD1,TGTGCCAGTAGCCTACAGGGGGGTTTCACCGGGGAGCTGTTTTTT,CASSLQGGFTGELFF
.,TRBJ1-6,TRBV18,.,TGTGCCAGCTCACCAGGCCTTTCACCCCTCCACTTT,CASSPGLSPLHF
few,TRBJ1-5,TRBV12-5,.,TGTGCTAGTGGTTTGTGGGGGGGACGCGGCAATCAGCCCCAGCATTTT,CASGLWGGRGNQPQHF
few,TRBJ1-1,TRBV6-2/TRBV6-3,TRBD1,TGTGCCAGCACCCCAGGACAGGCTCTCAAAGCTTTCTTT,CASTPGQALKAFF
.,TRBJ2-5,TRBV5-1,TRBD2,TGCGCCAGCAGCTTGGTGGCTAGCGGGAGGGAAGAGACCCAGTACTTC,CASSLVASGREETQYF
.,TRBJ2-5,TRBV7-2,TRBD1,TGTGCCAGCAGCAATCTCCGGGCAGGGGGAAGCGAGACCCAGTACTTC,CASSNLRAGGSETQYF
once,TRBJ1-2,TRBV7-2,TRBD1,TGTGCCAGCAGCTTAGTGGCAGGGGGCAACTATGGCTACACCTTC,CASSLVAGGNYGYTF
.,TRBJ2-3,TRBV5-8,.,TGTGCCAGCAGCCCACTAGAAGGGAGAGGGACAGATACGCAGTATTTT,CASSPLEGRGTDTQYF
.,TRBJ1-6,TRBV19,TRBD1,TGTGCCAGTAGCCCCCCGGGACAGGGGGTGGGCTCACCCCTCCACTTT,CASSPPGQGVGSPLHF